The clone carrying this TCR beta chain was found a few times. The junction does not match germline at one end; this may be a read error. These data are taken from a study of sequential checkpoint blockade in melanoma. Study overall: Arm A got nivolumab then ipilimumab; arm B the reverse, 1:1. After both sequences, patients received maintenance nivolumab.

Treatment defined: randomized to nivolumab then ipilimumab (arm A) or the reverse (arm B). Sequenced by immunoSEQ multiplex PCR; TCRdb stores in-frame clones only, minus some. This sample has under 25,000 clones, with just under 75% found just once. Germline values: CDR1 SGHAT, CDR2 FQNNGV. The CDR3 has 12 residues. The sequences come from CD8+ T cells sorted from blood (inferred from file names), collected from a patient given nivolumab and ipilimumab in sequence. The receptor comes from a human donor with melanoma. V gene TRBV11-2 combines with J gene TRBJ2-7; no definite D call. The DNA for the CDR3 is TGTGCCAGCAGCTCCCGAGGCCCGGAACCGGACTTC. It encodes CASSSRGPEPDF.